The present T cell receptor (beta chain) was sequenced within a study of blood T cell repertoires in COVID-19. Per the original methods: Estimates of nucleated cell counts were drawn from the amplification of reference gene primers. The table came from immunoSEQ multiplex PCR; TCRdb's copy has only in-frame clones and leaves some out. V and J calls and clone size are as listed in that table; D and trimming were resolved from the DNA. This table holds fewer than 200,000 clones, 75% to 85% found once. Trimming pared 0 bases from V and 4 bases from J, leaving 12 bases between. CDR3 length: 14 amino acids. The germline CDR1 and CDR2 sequences are GTSNPN and SVGIG (reference sequence).

The rearrangement joins TRBV30 to TRBJ1-2; a weak D match, TRBD1 (6 bases). Sequencing was done on a sample of peripheral blood. The TCR sequence derives from a man in his sixties with acute or convalescent COVID-19. DNA for the CDR3: TGTGCCTGGAGTGTAGGTCTCAGGGGCTATGGCTACACCTTC. It specifies CAWSVGLRGYGYTF. The full variable domain, rest sourced from reference TRBV30 and TRBJ1-2, is SQTIHQWPATLVQPVGSPLSLECTVEGTSNPNLYWYRQAAGRGLQLLFYSVGIGQISSEVPQNLSASRPQDRQFILSSKKLLLSDSGFYLCAWSVGLRGYGYTFGSGTRLTVV.